This entry lists 28 T cell receptor beta chains sequenced from one sample in a study of cytomegalovirus exposure and HLA in healthy donors. With 60 Vbeta and 13 Jbeta primers, the PCR was carried out. The table came from immunoSEQ multiplex PCR; TCRdb's copy has only in-frame clones and leaves some out. The sample includes roughly 200,000 clones, roughly 68% of them seen just once. Sequencing was performed on PBMCs. The receptor source for this set is a man aged 40-55 years in good health and CMV-seropositive.

The sample holds a few counts of this clone. The chain combines TRBV6-5 with TRBJ1-5, with no clear D. From germline, CDR1 is MNHEY and CDR2 SVGAGI. Deletions cut 5 bases from V and 10 bases from J, with 18 bases between. The CDR3 loop spans 14 amino acids. CDR3 nucleotides: TGTGCCAGCAGTGACCGAGGCGGGCTTCGACCCCAGCATTTT. Its translation: CASSDRGGLRPQHF.

This chain connects TRBV7-9 to TRBJ1-4, with 8 bases lining up with TRBD1. Germline lookup yields CDR1 SEHNR and CDR2 FQNEAQ (reference sequence). The CDR3 extends over 15 amino acids. The V and J ends lost 5 bases and 4 bases, in that order; junction bases with no gene match: 6. The CDR3 nucleotides read TGTGCCAGCAGCCCCGGACAGGGCGGTAATGAAAAACTGTTTTTT. The encoded protein is CASSPGQGGNEKLFF. The complete variable domain, with remaining parts taken from reference TRBV7-9 and TRBJ1-4, reads DTGVSQNPRHKITKRGQNVTFRCDPISEHNRLYWYRQTLGQGPEFLTYFQNEAQLEKSRLLSDRFSAERPKGSFSTLEIQRTEQGDSAMYLCASSPGQGGNEKLFFGSGTQLSVL.

The J gene is TRBJ2-7, the V gene TRBV6-5, with TRBD2 identical over 12 bases. The length of the CDR3 is 13 residues. Germline CDR1 reads MNHEY; CDR2 reads SVGAGI. Trimming took 4 bases from V and 6 from J; bases not matched to a gene: 1. This chain's CDR3 is CASSSSGGAEQYF. The CDR3 bases are TGTGCCAGCAGTTCTAGCGGGGGGGCCGAGCAGTACTTC.

In regard to this clone: The sample has other DNA sequences that encode this CDR3 too. The rearrangement links TRBV5-1 to TRBJ1-1, with D maybe TRBD1 (6 bases). The CDR3 contains 14 residues. Per the germline V gene, CDR1 is SGHRS and CDR2 is YFSETQ. V lost 4 bases, J lost 2 bases, and 12 bases lay in between. CDR3 region: CASSLEGGNTEAFF. For the CDR3, the DNA is TGCGCCAGCAGCCTTGAAGGGGGTAACACTGAAGCTTTCTTT.

The genes are TRBV4-1 and TRBJ2-3; 8 nucleotides line up with TRBD2. The V gene end was trimmed by 1 base and the J gene end by 1 base; junction bases not matched to a gene: 7. The CDR3 consists of 17 residues. The germline V gene encodes CDR1 MGHRA and CDR2 YSYEKL. For the CDR3, the DNA is TGCGCCAGCAGCCAAGTATCGAGCGGGGGAGGCACAGATACGCAGTATTTT. It specifies CASSQVSSGGGTDTQYF.

The chain combines TRBV6-4 with TRBJ2-1; 8 bases line up with TRBD1. The CDR3 consists of 16 residues. Germline V lookup: CDR1 MRHNA, CDR2 SNTAGT. J gave up 2 bases and V 2 bases, and 5 bases lay outside the gene matches. CDR3 DNA: TGTGCCAGCAGTGACCCGTCAGGGGGCCCCTACAATGAGCAGTTCTTC. The encoded protein is CASSDPSGGPYNEQFF.

CDR3 DNA sequence: TGCGCCAGCAGCCTCGCCCTAGCTAACTATGGCTACACCTTC. Protein sequence: CASSLALANYGYTF. The J gene is TRBJ1-2, the V gene TRBV5-1; no firm D call. This CDR3 contains 14 residues. Germline V CDR1 and CDR2: SGHRS, YFSETQ. V was trimmed by 4 bases and J by 0 bases, leaving 10 bases between them.

This chain links TRBV2 with TRBJ1-6, with 8 positions matching TRBD1. The CDR3 spans 16 residues. CDR1 and CDR2 from the germline V gene are SNHLY and FYNNEI. V dropped 6 bases and J dropped 0; count of bases not matched to a gene: 4. The CDR3 DNA reads TGTGCCAGCAGCGGACAGGGAAGCTCCTATAATTCACCCCTCCACTTT. Protein product: CASSGQGSSYNSPLHF.

This chain uses TRBV23-1 with TRBJ1-1; 10 bases are a match to TRBD1. TRBV23-1 is given ORF status, its function remaining uncertain. The trim removed 8 bases at V and 0 bases at J, leaving 6 bases unmatched. There are 15 residues in the CDR3. The CDR3: CASDRGPDLNTEAFF. The CDR3 bases are TGCGCCAGCGACAGGGGGCCGGATCTGAACACTGAAGCTTTCTTT.

V gene TRBV2 combines with J gene TRBJ2-2; 7 positions agree with TRBD1. Germline CDR1 is SNHLY and CDR2 is FYNNEI. The CDR3 has 13 residues. The ends lost 2 bases at V and 6 bases at J; junction bases unmatched: 0. CDR3 protein: CASSEQGAGELFF. The CDR3 region has the DNA TGTGCCAGCAGTGAACAGGGGGCCGGGGAGCTGTTTTTT.

The chain couples TRBV6-6 to TRBJ1-1, with D hard to call. V was pared by 2 bases and J by 3 bases, with 10 bases between. CDR1 is MNHNY, CDR2 SVGAGI, per germline (reference sequence). CDR3 length: 14 amino acids. CDR3 protein: CASSYPLRDTEAFF. DNA of the CDR3: TGTGCCAGCAGTTACCCTCTCCGGGACACTGAAGCTTTCTTT.

V usage is TRBV5-1 and J usage is TRBJ2-7; D not certain. V was pared by 3 bases and J by 3 bases, with 16 bases between. Germline CDR1 SGHRS, CDR2 YFSETQ. The CDR3 loop spans 15 amino acids. The CDR3 region has the DNA TGCGCCAGCAGCTCTCGATCCGGTTCGGGCTACGAGCAGTACTTC. This encodes CASSSRSGSGYEQYF.

This clone was seen a handful of times. The gene calls are TRBV7-9 and TRBJ2-1; no reliable D call. CDR3 length: 15 amino acids. Germline lookup yields CDR1 SEHNR and CDR2 FQNEAQ (reference sequence). V was clipped by 4 bases and J by 9 bases, with 19 bases between them. The CDR3 protein is CASSSVRGALVEQFF. The CDR3 DNA reads as TGTGCCAGCAGCTCCGTTCGAGGAGCTCTGGTTGAGCAGTTCTTC.

In regard to this clone: Sequence at one end of the junction differs from germline and may be a read error. The chain has TRBV7-9 and TRBJ1-2; D gene unclear. The CDR3 extends over 15 amino acids. Germline assignment: CDR1 SEHNR and CDR2 FQNEAQ (reference sequence). DNA of the CDR3: TGTTCCAGCAGCTTAATGAGGGAGCCGTCTGGGGGCTACACCTTC. Amino acid sequence: CSSSLMREPSGGYTF. The full variable domain, with the rest looked up from reference TRBV7-9 and TRBJ1-2, is DTGVSQNPRHKITKRGQNVTFRCDPISEHNRLYWYRQTLGQGPEFLTYFQNEAQLEKSRLLSDRFSAERPKGSFSTLEIQRTEQGDSAMYLCSSSLMREPSGGYTFGSGTRLTVV.

J is TRBJ2-1 and V is TRBV5-4; 8 bases align to TRBD1. The CDR3 extends over 16 amino acids. Germline-derived CDR1 and CDR2 are SGHNT and YYREEE (reference sequence). The V and J ends lost 0 bases and 2 bases, in that order; junction bases with no gene match: 4. CDR3 loop: CASSLAGGLTYNEQFF. In DNA form, the CDR3 reads TGTGCCAGCAGCTTGGCAGGGGGCTTGACCTACAATGAGCAGTTCTTC.

The V and J genes are TRBV27 and TRBJ1-4; a weak D match, TRBD1 (6 bases). The V gene's germline CDR1 is MNHEY and CDR2 SMNVEV (reference sequence). This CDR3 is built from 14 residues. V shed 7 bases and J shed 5 bases, with 14 bases lying between them. Written as DNA, the CDR3 is TGTGCCAGCACCCCGGGAGGGGGGAATGAAAAACTGTTTTTT. It codes for CASTPGGGNEKLFF.

This rearrangement joins TRBV7-2 to TRBJ1-5; maybe TRBD1 (5 bases). Trimming took off 2 bases at V and 9 bases at J, with 11 bases between the two ends. The CDR3 runs to 13 residues. Germline values: CDR1 SGHTA, CDR2 FQGNSA. The CDR3 loop reads CASSLIGEGPQHF. In DNA, the CDR3 is TGTGCCAGCAGCTTAATAGGGGAGGGGCCCCAGCATTTT.

This clone appeared once. This sequence joins TRBV29-1 and TRBJ2-1, with TRBD1 identical over 9 bases. After removal of 7 bases from V and 8 bases from J, the junction contained 3 bases not matched to a gene. CDR1 is SQVTM and CDR2 is ANQGSEA in the germline V gene. This CDR3 comprises 11 residues. The CDR3 is CSGDRVDEQFF. CDR3 bases: TGCAGCGGGGACAGGGTCGATGAGCAGTTCTTC.

This clone showed up just once. This rearrangement joins TRBV7-8 to TRBJ1-2; D possibly corresponds to TRBD1 (6 bases). The ends were cut back, 5 bases at V and 2 bases at J, with 9 bases in the middle. CDR1 SGHVS and CDR2 FQNEAQ come from the germline V gene. This CDR3 region has 13 residues. For the CDR3, the DNA is TGTGCCAGCAGCCCGGACAGAAACTATGGCTACACCTTC. Translated, it gives CASSPDRNYGYTF.

This clone is a singleton in its sample. The chain has TRBV11-3 and TRBJ1-4; the D gene is possibly TRBD1 (6 bases). This CDR3 is 15 amino acids long. V was cut by 5 bases and J by 4 bases, with 14 bases left in between. Germline CDR1 reads SGHNT; CDR2 reads YENEEA. CDR3 DNA: TGTGCCAGCAGCCAGCCTCAGGGGTATAATGAAAAACTGTTTTTT. This sequence encodes CASSQPQGYNEKLFF.

The genes are TRBV2 and TRBJ2-7; 8 bases agree with TRBD1. The J segment lost 1 base and the V segment lost 6 bases, leaving 5 bases of the junction unmatched. Germline assignment: CDR1 SNHLY and CDR2 FYNNEI. The CDR3 has 14 amino acids. The CDR3 loop is CASRVDRGSYEQYF. In DNA form, the CDR3 reads TGTGCCAGCAGAGTCGACAGGGGATCCTACGAGCAGTACTTC.

V gene TRBV2 combines with J gene TRBJ1-3; 9 positions agree with TRBD1. Trimming cost V 2 bases and J 12 bases; bases outside gene matches: 14. The CDR3 has 16 amino acids. Germline lookup yields CDR1 SNHLY and CDR2 FYNNEI. The CDR3 DNA follows: TGTGCCAGCAGTGAATGGCCGGGACAGGGTTGGGGTCGCATATATTTT. Residues: CASSEWPGQGWGRIYF.

This chain uses TRBV11-2 with TRBJ2-7, with a weak D call TRBD2 (5 bases). The ends were cut back, 3 bases at V and 3 bases at J, with 15 bases in the middle. The germline V gene encodes CDR1 SGHAT and CDR2 FQNNGV. The CDR3 runs to 15 residues. CDR3 amino acids: CASSLEVGSVYEQYF. CDR3 in DNA: TGTGCCAGCAGCTTGGAGGTAGGGTCCGTCTACGAGCAGTACTTC.

This clone was seen a handful of times. CDR3 amino acids: CASSQTTKGGRNEKLFF. The CDR3 coding sequence is TGCGCCAGCAGCCAAACCACAAAAGGGGGACGTAATGAAAAACTGTTTTTT. This sequence joins TRBV4-1 and TRBJ1-4; D is possibly TRBD1 (6 bases). The ends were cut back, 2 bases at V and 4 bases at J, with 17 bases in the middle. The CDR3 has 17 residues. Germline CDR1 is MGHRA and CDR2 is YSYEKL.

The V gene is TRBV5-6, the J gene TRBJ1-2; 9 bases line up with TRBD1. Germline V gene data show CDR1 as SGHDT and CDR2 as YYEEEE. V lost 3 bases and J lost 3; bases outside the gene matches: 6. The CDR3 spans 15 residues. The chain's CDR3 is CASSSRDRVHYGYTF. The CDR3 DNA reads as TGTGCCAGCAGCTCCAGGGACAGGGTTCACTATGGCTACACCTTC.

V usage is TRBV7-2 and J usage is TRBJ2-7, with D uncertain. This CDR3 comprises 12 residues. The germline CDR1 and CDR2 sequences are SGHTA and FQGNSA. Trimming removed 6 bases from V and 12 bases from J, with 18 bases in between. The CDR3, as DNA: TGTGCCAGCAGTTCTATGACCGGGTTTCGGTACTTC. Encoded protein: CASSSMTGFRYF.

A single count supports this clone. The conserved phenylalanine or tryptophan normally closing the CDR3 is absent here, so this likely arose from a read error. The chain uses TRBV7-6 and TRBJ1-6, with a tentative D call TRBD1 (6 bases). Trimming removed 1 base from V and 6 bases from J, with 16 bases in between. Per the germline V gene, CDR1 is SGHVS and CDR2 is FNYEAQ. The CDR3 sequence is 17 residues long. CDR3: CASSLEVRDTGNSPLHV. The CDR3 coding sequence is TGTGCCAGCAGCTTAGAGGTTAGGGACACCGGTAATTCACCCCTCCACGTT.

J is TRBJ2-1 and V is TRBV4-2, with 7 bases fitting TRBD2. Trimming removed 1 base from V and 3 bases from J; junction bases left unmatched: 3. Per germline, CDR1 LGHNA and CDR2 YNFKEQ. The CDR3 is 15 residues long. CDR3 protein: CASSQGGGGYNEQFF. The CDR3 DNA sequence: TGTGCCAGCAGCCAAGGGGGCGGGGGCTACAATGAGCAGTTCTTC.